This T cell receptor (beta chain) was sequenced during a study of blood T cells in healthy people across ages. This clonotype was seen a single time. Its antigen is as yet unknown. Study outcomes and limitations: Comparison with aged donors showed that long-lived donors had more naive CD4+ cells and higher diversity. The recorded TCR beta diversity per million T cells decreased in a roughly linear manner with age.

Next came a second PCR, run for about 6 to 11 cycles, which used a sample-barcoded 5' primer along with a J-beta primer mix. Unique molecular identifiers of 12 random nucleotides labeled each cDNA. One entry per CDR3 protein, called by TCRdb with MiXCR from the 5' RACE reads. The data hold about 1.5 million distinct CDR3 sequences, with approximately 39% observed a single time. The J segment lost 6 bases and the V segment lost 7 bases, leaving 8 bases of the junction unmatched. The CDR3 loop spans 14 amino acids. Per germline, CDR1 MNHNY and CDR2 SVGAGI (reference sequence). V is TRBV6-6 and J is TRBJ2-1; the match to TRBD1 covers 8 bases. The sample taken for sequencing was blood. The clonotype was recovered from a woman under 30 in good health. CDR3 protein: CASTPGQAGNEQFF. CDR3 nucleotide sequence: TGTGCCAGCACCCCGGGACAGGCAGGCAATGAGCAGTTCTTC.